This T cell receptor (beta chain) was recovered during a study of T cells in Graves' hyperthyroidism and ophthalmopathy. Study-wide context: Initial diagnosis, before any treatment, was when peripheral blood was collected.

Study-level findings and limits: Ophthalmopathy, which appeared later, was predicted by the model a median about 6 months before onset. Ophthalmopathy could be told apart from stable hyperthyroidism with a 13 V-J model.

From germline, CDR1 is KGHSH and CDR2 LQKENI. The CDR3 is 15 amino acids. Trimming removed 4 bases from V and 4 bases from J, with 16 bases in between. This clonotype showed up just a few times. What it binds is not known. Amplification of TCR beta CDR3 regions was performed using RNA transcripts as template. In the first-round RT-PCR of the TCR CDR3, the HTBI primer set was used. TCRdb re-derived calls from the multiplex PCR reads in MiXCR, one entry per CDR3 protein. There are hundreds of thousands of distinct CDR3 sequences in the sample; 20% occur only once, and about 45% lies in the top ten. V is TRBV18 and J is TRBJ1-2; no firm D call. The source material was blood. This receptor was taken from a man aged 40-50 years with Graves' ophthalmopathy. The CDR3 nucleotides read TGTGCCAGCTCACGCGAGAAAGGAGGGAGCTATGGCTACACCTTC. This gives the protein CASSREKGGSYGYTF.